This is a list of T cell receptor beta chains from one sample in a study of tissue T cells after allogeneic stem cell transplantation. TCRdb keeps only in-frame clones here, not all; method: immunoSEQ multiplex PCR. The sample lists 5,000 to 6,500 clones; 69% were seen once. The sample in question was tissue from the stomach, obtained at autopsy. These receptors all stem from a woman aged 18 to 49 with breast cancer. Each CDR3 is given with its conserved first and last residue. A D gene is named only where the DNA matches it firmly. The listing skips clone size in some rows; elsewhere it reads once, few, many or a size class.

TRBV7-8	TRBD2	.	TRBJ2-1	CASSLYGRADNEQFF	TGTGCCAGCAGCTTATACGGGAGGGCCGACAATGAGCAGTTCTTC
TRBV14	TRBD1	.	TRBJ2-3	CASSWRTGGADTQYF	TGTGCCAGCAGTTGGCGGACAGGGGGCGCGGATACGCAGTATTTT
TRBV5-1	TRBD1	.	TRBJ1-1	CASSLTGGTEAFF	TGCGCCAGCAGCCTAACAGGGGGCACTGAAGCTTTCTTT
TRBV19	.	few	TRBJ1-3	CASSTSAGSASGNTIYF	TGTGCCAGTAGTACGTCCGCGGGCAGCGCCTCTGGAAACACCATATATTTT
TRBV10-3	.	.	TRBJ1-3	CAISEAGEGNTIYF	TGTGCCATCAGTGAAGCAGGGGAAGGAAACACCATATATTTT
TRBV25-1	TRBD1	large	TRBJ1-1	CASLQGVGVNTEAFF	TGTGCCAGCTTGCAGGGGGTGGGAGTGAACACTGAAGCTTTCTTT
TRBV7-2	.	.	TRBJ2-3	CASSLEVVTDTQYF	TGTGCCAGCAGCTTAGAGGTCGTCACAGATACGCAGTATTTT
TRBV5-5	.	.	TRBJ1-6	CASSLDAFSPLHF	TGTGCCAGCAGCTTGGATGCGTTTTCACCCCTCCACTTT
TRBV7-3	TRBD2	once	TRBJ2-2	CASSYKPTSGSEGELFF	TGTGCCAGCAGCTATAAACCGACTAGCGGTTCTGAGGGGGAGCTGTTTTTT
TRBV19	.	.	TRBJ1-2	CASSMERDYGYTF	TGTGCCAGTAGTATGGAACGTGATTATGGCTACACCTTC
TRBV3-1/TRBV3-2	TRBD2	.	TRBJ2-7	CASSISLTSGSYEQYF	TGTGCCAGCAGTATCTCGTTGACTAGCGGGTCCTACGAGCAGTACTTC
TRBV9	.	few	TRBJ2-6	CASSVRGAGANVLTF	TGTGCCAGCAGCGTAAGGGGCGCCGGGGCCAACGTCCTGACTTTC
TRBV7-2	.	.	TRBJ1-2	CASSLEGSTGYTF	TGTGCCAGCAGCTTGGAGGGGAGTACTGGCTACACCTTC
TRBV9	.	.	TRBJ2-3	CASSVDRATDTQYF	TGTGCCAGCAGCGTAGACAGGGCCACAGATACGCAGTATTTT
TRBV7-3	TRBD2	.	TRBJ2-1	CASSLVIAGTNEQFF	TGTGCCAGCAGCTTGGTAATAGCGGGAACCAATGAGCAGTTCTTC
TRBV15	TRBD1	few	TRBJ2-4	CATSPHRDSLAKNIQYF	TGTGCCACCAGCCCCCACCGGGACAGCTTAGCCAAAAACATTCAGTACTTC
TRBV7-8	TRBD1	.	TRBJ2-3	CASSLLGGLADTQYF	TGTGCCAGCAGCCTTCTAGGGGGCTTAGCAGATACGCAGTATTTT
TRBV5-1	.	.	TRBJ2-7	CASSLLPQAYEQYF	TGCGCCAGCAGCCTTCTTCCCCAGGCTTACGAGCAGTACTTC
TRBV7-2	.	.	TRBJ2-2	CASSLEARLPGELFF	TGTGCCAGCAGCTTAGAGGCTCGCCTCCCCGGGGAGCTGTTTTTT
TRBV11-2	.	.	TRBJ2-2	CASSLDGSGGANTGELFF	TGTGCCAGCAGCTTAGACGGCTCGGGGGGCGCCAACACCGGGGAGCTGTTTTTT
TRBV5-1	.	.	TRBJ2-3	CASSESASTDTQYF	TGCGCCAGCAGCGAGTCCGCTAGCACAGATACGCAGTATTTT
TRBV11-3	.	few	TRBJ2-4	CASSLEGLAVSKAYF	TGTGCCAGCAGCTTAGAAGGCCTTGCTGTATCCAAGGCGTACTTC
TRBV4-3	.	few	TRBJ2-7	CASSQDETDRGQYF	TGCGCCAGCAGCCAAGACGAGACAGACCGAGGGCAGTACTTC
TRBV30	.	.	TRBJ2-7	CAGEVGSRYEQYF	TGTGCTGGGGAGGTAGGCTCAAGGTACGAGCAGTACTTC
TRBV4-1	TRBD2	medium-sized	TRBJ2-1	CASRQGLAGSNEQFF	TGCGCCAGCAGACAGGGACTAGCGGGTTCCAATGAGCAGTTCTTC
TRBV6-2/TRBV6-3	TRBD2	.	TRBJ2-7	CASSLRLAANYEQYF	TGTGCCAGCAGTTTAAGGCTAGCGGCTAACTACGAGCAGTACTTC
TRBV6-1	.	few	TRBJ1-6	CASSEQFTENNSPLHF	TGTGCCAGCAGTGAACAGTTTACAGAAAATAATTCACCCCTCCACTTT
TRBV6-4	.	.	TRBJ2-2	CASSTRDTGELFF	TGTGCCAGCAGTACCAGGGACACCGGGGAGCTGTTTTTT
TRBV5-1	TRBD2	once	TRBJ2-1	CASSLEASGSDEQFF	TGCGCCAGCAGCTTGGAGGCTAGCGGGAGCGATGAGCAGTTCTTC
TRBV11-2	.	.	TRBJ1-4	CASRGDREKLFF	TGTGCCAGCAGGGGAGATCGTGAAAAACTGTTTTTT
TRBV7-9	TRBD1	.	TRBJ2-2	CASSSPGQGALTGELFF	TGTGCCAGCAGCTCTCCAGGACAGGGGGCTTTGACCGGGGAGCTGTTTTTT
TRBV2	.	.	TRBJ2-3	CASRARFSTDTQYF	TGTGCCAGCAGAGCTAGGTTTAGCACAGATACGCAGTATTTT